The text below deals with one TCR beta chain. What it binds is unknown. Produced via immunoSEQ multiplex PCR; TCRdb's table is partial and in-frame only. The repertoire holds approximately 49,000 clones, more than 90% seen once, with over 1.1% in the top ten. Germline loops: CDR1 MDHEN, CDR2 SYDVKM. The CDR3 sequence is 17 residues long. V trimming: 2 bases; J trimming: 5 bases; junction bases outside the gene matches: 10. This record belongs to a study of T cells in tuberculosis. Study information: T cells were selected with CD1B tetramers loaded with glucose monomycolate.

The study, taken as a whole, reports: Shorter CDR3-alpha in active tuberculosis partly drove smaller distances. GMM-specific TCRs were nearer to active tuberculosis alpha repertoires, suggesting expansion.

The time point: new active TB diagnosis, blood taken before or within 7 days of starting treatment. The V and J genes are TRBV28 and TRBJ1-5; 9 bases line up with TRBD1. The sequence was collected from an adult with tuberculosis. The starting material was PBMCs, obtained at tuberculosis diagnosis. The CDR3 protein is CASSLPWDRAWHQPQHF. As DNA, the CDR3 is TGTGCCAGCAGTTTACCCTGGGACAGGGCCTGGCATCAGCCCCAGCATTTT.